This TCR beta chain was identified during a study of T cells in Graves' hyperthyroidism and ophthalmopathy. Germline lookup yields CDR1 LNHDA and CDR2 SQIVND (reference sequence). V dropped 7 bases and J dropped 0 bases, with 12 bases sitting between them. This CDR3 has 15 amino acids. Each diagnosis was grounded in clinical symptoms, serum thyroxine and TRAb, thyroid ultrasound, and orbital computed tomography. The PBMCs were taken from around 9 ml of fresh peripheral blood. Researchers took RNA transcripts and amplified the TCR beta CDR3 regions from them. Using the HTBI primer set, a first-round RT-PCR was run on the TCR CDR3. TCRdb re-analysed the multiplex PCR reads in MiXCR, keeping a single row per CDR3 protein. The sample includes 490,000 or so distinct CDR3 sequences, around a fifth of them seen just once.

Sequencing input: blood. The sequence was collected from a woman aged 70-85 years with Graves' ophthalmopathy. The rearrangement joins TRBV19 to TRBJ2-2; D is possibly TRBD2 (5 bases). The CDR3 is CASTSAEANTGELFF. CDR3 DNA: TGTGCCAGTACTTCCGCGGAGGCGAACACCGGGGAGCTGTTTTTT.